The next 20 T cell receptor beta chains were all read from a single sample in a study of T-cell memory formation after mild COVID-19. TCRdb ran MiXCR on the 5' RACE reads and lists one entry per CDR3 protein. The sample includes approximately 100,000 distinct CDR3 sequences, approximately 15% of them seen just once. Sequenced: PBMCs or a T cell subset sorted from them (not recorded which). The receptors were gathered from an adult woman who had mild COVID-19 (a few samples of this study predate the infection). Cell type and time point are not known.

At least ten counts were recorded for this clonotype. The chain employs TRBV7-6 and TRBJ2-7, with 8 bases that match TRBD1. The CDR3 has 15 residues. Germline CDR1 is SGHVS and CDR2 is FNYEAQ. V lost 3 bases, J lost 5 bases, and 9 bases stayed unmatched. The CDR3 is CASSFGQGRLHEQYF. The CDR3, as DNA: TGTGCCAGCAGCTTTGGACAGGGACGTCTCCACGAGCAGTACTTC.

The chain uses TRBV20-1 and TRBJ1-2; D remains unclear. From germline, CDR1 is DFQATT and CDR2 SNEGSKA (reference sequence). Trimming took off 0 bases at V and 3 bases at J, with 11 bases between the two ends. The CDR3 is 14 amino acids. The CDR3 DNA sequence: TGCAGTGCTAGAGATCGGACGGGTGACTATGGCTACACCTTC. This encodes CSARDRTGDYGYTF.

This chain joins TRBV4-3 and TRBJ2-7, with 9 bases identical to TRBD2. Trimming removed 2 bases from V and 2 bases from J; junction bases left unmatched: 10. Germline values: CDR1 LGHNA, CDR2 YSLEER. The CDR3 is 17 amino acids. CDR3 nucleotide sequence: TGCGCCAGCAGCCAAAGTCTAGCGGGATTAGAAGCCTACGAGCAGTACTTC. This gives the protein CASSQSLAGLEAYEQYF.

This clonotype has a handful of counts. The genes are TRBV12-3 or TRBV12-4 and TRBJ2-3; D unresolved. The V end lost 5 bases, the J end lost 0 bases, and 12 bases lay between the germline ends. This CDR3 region has 15 residues. CDR3: CASSQTETSTDTQYF. The CDR3 coding sequence is TGTGCCAGCAGTCAAACGGAGACTAGCACAGATACGCAGTATTTT.

The sample holds a few counts of this clonotype. V is TRBV9 and J is TRBJ2-1; 8 bases align to TRBD1. V lost 3 bases to trimming and J lost 7 bases; unmatched junction nucleotides: 6. From germline, CDR1 is SGDLS and CDR2 YYNGEE. This CDR3 is built from 14 residues. CDR3 nucleotides: TGTGCCAGCAGCGCCGGACAGGGTGGAAATGAGCAGTTCTTC. Its protein product is CASSAGQGGNEQFF. Using reference TRBV9 and TRBJ2-1 for the parts outside the CDR3, the full variable domain is DSGVTQTPKHLITATGQRVTLRCSPRSGDLSVYWYQQSLDQGLQFLIQYYNGEERAKGNILERFSAQQFPDLHSELNLSSLELGDSALYFCASSAGQGGNEQFFGPGTRLTVL.

The J gene is TRBJ1-1, the V gene TRBV5-1; D unresolved. The CDR3 is 14 amino acids. Germline-derived CDR1 and CDR2 are SGHRS and YFSETQ. Trimming removed 4 bases at V and 2 bases at J, with 12 bases between. This CDR3 reads CASSLVPGNTEAFF. The CDR3 region has the DNA TGCGCCAGCAGCCTTGTCCCGGGCAACACTGAAGCTTTCTTT. Full variable domain (outside the CDR3, taken from reference TRBV5-1 and TRBJ1-1): KAGVTQTPRYLIKTRGQQVTLSCSPISGHRSVSWYQQTPGQGLQFLFEYFSETQRNKGNFPGRFSGRQFSNSRSEMNVSTLELGDSALYLCASSLVPGNTEAFFGQGTRLTVV.

This clonotype has ten or more counts. The CDR3 spells CASSSMTGTMGAYEQYF. Here the CDR3 DNA reads TGTGCCAGCAGCTCGATGACAGGGACGATGGGAGCTTACGAGCAGTACTTC. The chain links TRBV7-8 to TRBJ2-7; 7 bases agree with TRBD1. J lost 4 bases, V lost 4 bases, and 16 bases had no gene match. The germline V gene has CDR1 SGHVS and CDR2 FQNEAQ. The CDR3 length is 17 residues.

Remarks on this clonotype: A read error may account for a junction end that differs from germline. The chain couples TRBV7-7 to TRBJ2-1, with no clear D. CDR3 length: 15 residues. Per the germline V gene, CDR1 is SSHAT and CDR2 is FNYEAQ (reference sequence). The CDR3 region is CASSLSEASYNEQFF. The DNA for the CDR3 is TGTGCTAGCAGCTTATCTGAGGCTTCCTACAATGAGCAGTTCTTC.

The V call is TRBV2, the J call TRBJ2-7; no clear D gene. V gave up 8 bases and J gave up 2 bases, with 16 bases separating them. CDR1 and CDR2 from the germline V gene are SNHLY and FYNNEI. This CDR3 comprises 14 residues. CDR3 bases: TGTGCCAGCTCCGAGGCATACTCCACCTACGAGCAGTACTTC. Its translation is CASSEAYSTYEQYF.

The sample holds a few counts of this clonotype. The chain is built from TRBV4-3 and TRBJ1-6, with TRBD1 matching 8 bases. The trim removed 3 bases at V and 8 bases at J, leaving 9 bases unmatched. This CDR3 has 16 amino acids. Germline loops: CDR1 LGHNA, CDR2 YSLEER. Here the CDR3 reads CASSQVTGDGYSPLHF. DNA for the CDR3: TGCGCCAGCAGCCAGGTGACAGGGGACGGTTATTCACCCCTCCACTTT.

The J gene is TRBJ2-5, the V gene TRBV12-3 or TRBV12-4; D is possibly TRBD2 (5 bases). V was cut by 8 bases and J by 5 bases, with 18 bases left in between. The CDR3 runs 14 residues. DNA of the CDR3: TGTGCCAGCTCAGAGTCCCCGGGGTCGGAGACCCAGTACTTC. It translates to CASSESPGSETQYF.

This chain uses TRBV29-1 with TRBJ2-7; 11 nucleotides match TRBD2. V shed 0 bases and J 4 bases; nucleotides not matched to a gene: 8. The CDR3 sequence is 16 residues long. Germline CDR1 is SQVTM and CDR2 is ANQGSEA. CDR3 protein: CSVEDPGLAGTYEQYF. Written as DNA, the CDR3 is TGCAGCGTTGAAGATCCCGGACTAGCGGGTACTTACGAGCAGTACTTC.

This clonotype has only a few counts. The chain has TRBV5-1 and TRBJ2-7; 7 nucleotides match TRBD1. The V gene's germline CDR1 is SGHRS and CDR2 YFSETQ. The CDR3 covers 15 residues. J was trimmed by 3 bases and V by 8 bases; bases with no gene match: 14. The CDR3 protein is CARRKVGTEDYEQYF. CDR3 DNA: TGCGCCAGGCGCAAGGTGGGGACAGAAGACTACGAGCAGTACTTC.

The chain carries TRBV24-1 and TRBJ2-4; TRBD1 matches at 8 bases. In germline, CDR1 is KGHDR, CDR2 SFDVKD. V lost 7 bases and J lost 5; bases outside the gene matches: 6. The CDR3 is made up of 14 amino acids. For the CDR3, the DNA is TGTGCCACCAGAAGCAGGGGGCCGGAAAACATTCAGTACTTC. Protein: CATRSRGPENIQYF.

This clonotype was seen at least ten times. The V call is TRBV4-1, the J call TRBJ2-7; D is possibly TRBD1 (7 bases). Germline V lookup: CDR1 MGHRA, CDR2 YSYEKL. The CDR3 sequence is 14 residues long. V lost 6 bases and J 2 bases, leaving 14 bases between the germline ends. CDR3 region: CASRVDREAYEQYF. The CDR3 DNA is TGCGCCAGCAGAGTCGACAGGGAGGCCTACGAGCAGTACTTC.

This clonotype was counted a few times. The V call is TRBV12-3 or TRBV12-4, the J call TRBJ2-3; TRBD2 might be the D (6 bases). The ends were cut back, 4 bases at V and 4 bases at J, with 15 bases in the middle. The CDR3 is made up of 15 amino acids. The DNA of the CDR3 is TGTGCCAGCAGTTCTTACGAACGACTAGCAGATACGCAGTATTTT. It codes for CASSSYERLADTQYF.

This clonotype was observed a handful of times. The chain recombines TRBV2 with TRBJ2-7; either TRBD1 or TRBD2 may fit D (5 bases each). The V end lost 7 bases, the J end lost 4 bases, and 17 bases lay between the germline ends. The CDR3 covers 14 residues. CDR1 is SNHLY, CDR2 FYNNEI, per germline. The CDR3 DNA reads TGTGCCAGCATGAACGAATGGGGGTCATACGAGCAGTACTTC. This gives the protein CASMNEWGSYEQYF.

This clonotype was seen more than once but under ten times. V is TRBV20-1 and J is TRBJ2-3, with 12 bases aligning to TRBD2. J was trimmed by 4 bases and V by 6 bases; bases with no gene match: 5. This CDR3 contains 14 residues. Germline values: CDR1 DFQATT, CDR2 SNEGSKA (reference sequence). The CDR3 loop reads CSASSGGAPDTQYF. The DNA of the CDR3 is TGCAGTGCATCTAGCGGGGGGGCCCCAGATACGCAGTATTTT.

The chain employs TRBV9 and TRBJ2-3; D remains unclear. Deletions cut 1 base from V and 0 bases from J, with 15 bases between. The CDR3 covers 17 residues. Germline loops: CDR1 SGDLS, CDR2 YYNGEE. The CDR3 bases are TGTGCCAGCAGCGTATCAGGCGCGGTACGGAGCACAGATACGCAGTATTTT. This sequence encodes CASSVSGAVRSTDTQYF.

In its sample, this clonotype was seen a few times. This chain uses TRBV7-8 with TRBJ2-3; tentative D call: TRBD2 (7 bases). V was pared by 6 bases and J by 5 bases, with 24 bases between. Germline-derived CDR1 and CDR2 are SGHVS and FQNEAQ. The CDR3 runs to 17 residues. In DNA, the CDR3 is TGTGCCAGCAGAACGTTGGAGGGGGGGTCCCTAAAAGATACGCAGTATTTT. Amino acids: CASRTLEGGSLKDTQYF.